The rows below give T cell receptor beta chains drawn from one sample of a study of PD-1 blockade in mismatch repair-deficient tumors. Profiled with immunoSEQ multiplex PCR; TCRdb holds only in-frame clones, not every one. The table lists under 95,000 clones, approximately 78% of them singletons. This specimen was peripheral blood, taken 44 weeks after starting pembrolizumab. These receptors all stem from an adult with mismatch repair-deficient cancer. The CDR3 runs from the conserved cysteine through the conserved F or W. The D gene is left open where the match is weak. The size entry is marked missing in some rows and otherwise reads once, few, many or a size class.

size	V	J	D	CDR3	DNA
-	TRBV5-5	TRBJ2-3	-	CASSLRRGSTDTQYF	TGTGCCAGCAGCTTGCGGCGGGGAAGCACAGATACGCAGTATTTT
-	TRBV5-4	TRBJ2-2	TRBD2	CASSSLAGVGTGELFF	TGTGCCAGCAGCTCATTAGCGGGAGTGGGCACCGGGGAGCTGTTTTTT
-	TRBV7-9	TRBJ2-1	TRBD2	CASSKGLAGGLEQFF	TGTGCCAGCAGCAAGGGACTAGCGGGAGGACTTGAGCAGTTCTTC
-	TRBV10-2	TRBJ2-3	-	CASSERQASTDTQYF	TGCGCCAGCAGTGAGCGGCAGGCGAGCACAGATACGCAGTATTTT
-	TRBV29-1	TRBJ1-2	TRBD1	CSVAPQGANGYTF	TGCAGCGTTGCCCCACAGGGGGCGAACGGCTACACCTTC
-	TRBV15	TRBJ1-4	-	CATSRDPNEKLFF	TGTGCCACCAGCAGAGATCCCAATGAAAAACTGTTTTTT
-	TRBV7-9	TRBJ2-3	-	CASSSMGGTDTQYF	TGTGCCAGCAGCTCTATGGGCGGCACAGATACGCAGTATTTT
-	TRBV4-3	TRBJ1-1	-	CASSFRGQNTEAFF	TGCGCCAGCAGCTTCAGAGGACAGAACACTGAAGCTTTCTTT
-	TRBV6-5	TRBJ1-2	-	CASSYFGGGNYGYTF	TGTGCCAGCAGTTACTTCGGCGGAGGAAACTATGGCTACACCTTC
-	TRBV7-6	TRBJ2-7	TRBD2	CASSSGPQRGSYEQYF	TGTGCCAGCAGCTCGGGGCCCCAGCGGGGGTCCTACGAGCAGTACTTC
once	TRBV7-9	TRBJ1-2	-	CASSLVGPRESGYTF	TGTGCCAGCAGCTTAGTAGGACCGCGAGAGAGTGGCTACACCTTC
-	TRBV19	TRBJ1-4	-	CASSERGGEKLFF	TGTGCCAGTAGTGAAAGGGGAGGTGAAAAACTGTTTTTT
medium-sized	TRBV10-3	TRBJ2-7	TRBD2	CATDSGEGTYEQYF	TGTGCCACCGATTCCGGGGAGGGAACCTACGAGCAGTACTTC
few	TRBV18	TRBJ2-7	-	CASSPTGRAHEQYF	TGTGCCAGCTCACCAACGGGCAGGGCCCACGAGCAGTACTTC
-	TRBV5-6	TRBJ2-1	TRBD2	CASSLGGGSSYNEQFF	TGTGCCAGCAGCTTGGGAGGCGGGAGTTCCTACAATGAGCAGTTCTTC
few	TRBV5-1	TRBJ2-7	-	CASRRESSYEQYF	TGCGCCAGCAGACGGGAAAGCTCCTACGAGCAGTACTTC
-	TRBV6-5	TRBJ2-7	TRBD2	CASSYGTSGRTYEQYF	TGTGCCAGCAGTTACGGGACTAGCGGGAGAACCTACGAGCAGTACTTC
-	TRBV5-6	TRBJ1-2	-	CASSQTGSPNYGYTF	TGTGCCAGCAGCCAAACAGGGTCCCCTAACTATGGCTACACCTTC
-	TRBV30	TRBJ1-4	TRBD1	CAWQRLRGQEKLFF	TGTGCCTGGCAAAGGCTCAGGGGGCAAGAAAAACTGTTTTTT
-	TRBV11-2	TRBJ1-1	-	CASSLVGKRETEAFF	TGTGCCAGCAGCTTAGTGGGGAAGAGGGAAACTGAAGCTTTCTTT
-	TRBV7-7	TRBJ2-1	TRBD2	CASSTGLAGAPSYNEQFF	TGTGCTAGCAGCACGGGACTAGCGGGAGCCCCCTCCTACAATGAGCAGTTCTTC